This TCR beta chain was identified in a study of beta chain features in type 1 diabetes. Study as a whole: Sorted cells, about 98,000,000 in number, were examined across all samples. Points from the study as a whole: Naive, central memory and Treg TCRB repertoires seemed to resemble each other more closely in patients than they did in healthy donors.

The whole isolated RNA underwent reverse transcription, so sequencing captured expressed TCRB transcripts. Naive, central memory and regulatory T cell samples produced a mean of about 3.5 million reads. Data came from immunoSEQ multiplex PCR; TCRdb stores just in-frame clones and leaves some out. This sample has about 620,000 clones, with about a sixth found just once. Worth noting for this clone: What it binds is not known.

Germline-derived CDR1 and CDR2 are SNHLY and FYNNEI. V dropped 6 bases and J dropped 7 bases, with 15 bases sitting between them. This CDR3 region has 14 residues. Sequencing used naive CD4+ T cells from blood. This sequence was found in a man younger than 35 in good health. The chain combines TRBV2 with TRBJ1-4; no firm D call. Here the CDR3 reads CASSESGKSEKLFF. DNA for the CDR3: TGTGCCAGCAGCGAATCGGGAAAAAGTGAAAAACTGTTTTTT.